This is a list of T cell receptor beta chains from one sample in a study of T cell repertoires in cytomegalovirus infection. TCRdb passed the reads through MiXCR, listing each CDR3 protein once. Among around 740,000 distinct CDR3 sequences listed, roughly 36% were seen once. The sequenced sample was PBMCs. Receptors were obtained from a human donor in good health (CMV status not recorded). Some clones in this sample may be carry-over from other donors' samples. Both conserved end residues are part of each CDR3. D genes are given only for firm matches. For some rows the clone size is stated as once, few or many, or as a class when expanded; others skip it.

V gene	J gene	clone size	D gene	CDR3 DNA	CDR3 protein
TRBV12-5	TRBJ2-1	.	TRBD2	TGTGCTAGTGGTTTGCGAGCGGGGCCATACAATGAGCAGTTCTTC	CASGLRAGPYNEQFF
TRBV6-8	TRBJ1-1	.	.	TGTGCCAGCCGAGCCCCGGGACGAGAGAACACTGAAGCTTTCTTT	CASRAPGRENTEAFF
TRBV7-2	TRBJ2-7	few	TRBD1	TGTGCCAGCAGCGTCCACAGGGGGCTATCCTACGAGCAGTACTTC	CASSVHRGLSYEQYF
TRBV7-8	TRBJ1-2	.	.	TGTGCCAGCAGCTTAGCGTCTCCCGTTGGGGATGGCTACACCTTC	CASSLASPVGDGYTF
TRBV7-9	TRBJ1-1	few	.	TGTGCCAGCAGCTTAGATTGGGGAGGGGGGCCGGACACTGAAGCTTTCTTT	CASSLDWGGGPDTEAFF
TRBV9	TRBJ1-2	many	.	TGTGCCAGCAGCGCCGAAATGTCGTGGGGATCTGGAAAGAATGGCTACACCTTC	CASSAEMSWGSGKNGYTF
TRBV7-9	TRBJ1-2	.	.	TGTTCCAGCAGCTTAGTACTCCAGGTTGCCGAAACCTTC	CSSSLVLQVAETF
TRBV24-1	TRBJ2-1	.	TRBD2	TGTGCCACCAGTGATTGGGGCAGCGGGGGCCCGAATTACAATGAGCAGTTCTTC	CATSDWGSGGPNYNEQFF
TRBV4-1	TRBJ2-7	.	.	TGCGCCAGCAGCCAAGAATACACCGAATTTTACGAGCAGTACTTC	CASSQEYTEFYEQYF
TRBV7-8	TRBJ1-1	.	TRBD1	TGTGCCAGCAGCCGCAGGACAGGGGGCCTGGGCACTGAAGCTTTCTTT	CASSRRTGGLGTEAFF
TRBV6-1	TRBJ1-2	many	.	TGTGCCAGCATTCGATCCACTGGCAGGGGCGACTATGGCTACACCTTC	CASIRSTGRGDYGYTF
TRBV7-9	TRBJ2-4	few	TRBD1	TGTGCCAGCAGCTTTTATCGGGACAGGGGGCAGTACGGCAAAAACATTCAGTACTTC	CASSFYRDRGQYGKNIQYF
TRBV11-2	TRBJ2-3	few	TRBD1	TGTGCCAGCAGCTTAGGGTCAGGGGGCGTTGATACGCAGTATTTT	CASSLGSGGVDTQYF
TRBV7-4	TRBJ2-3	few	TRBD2	TGTGCCAGCAGCTTACGTCTAGCGGGGCGCCGCACAGATACGCAGTATTTT	CASSLRLAGRRTDTQYF
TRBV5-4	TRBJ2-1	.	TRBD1	TGTGCCAGCAGCAGAGGACAGGAGCTATACAATGAGCAGTTCTTC	CASSRGQELYNEQFF
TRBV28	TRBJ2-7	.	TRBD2	TGTGCCAGCAGAACTAGCGGGAAAGGGTCCTACGAGCAGTACTTC	CASRTSGKGSYEQYF
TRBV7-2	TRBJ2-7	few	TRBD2	TGTGCCAGCAGCTTAGGGCCGACTAGCGGATACTACGAGCAGTACTTC	CASSLGPTSGYYEQYF
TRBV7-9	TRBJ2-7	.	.	TGTGCCAGCAGCCTCCTCGGAAGTTTGGGGCAGTACTTC	CASSLLGSLGQYF
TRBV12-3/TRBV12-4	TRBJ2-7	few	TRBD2	TGTGCCAGCAGTAAACCTAGCGGCTCCTCCTACGAGCAGTACTTC	CASSKPSGSSYEQYF
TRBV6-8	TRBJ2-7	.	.	TGTGCCAGCAGTTACTCTCATGGGATCTCCTCCGGCGAGCAGTACTTC	CASSYSHGISSGEQYF
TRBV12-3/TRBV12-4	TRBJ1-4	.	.	TGTGCCAGCACCCTAGGCACGGGACTGACTAATGAAAAACTGTTTTTT	CASTLGTGLTNEKLFF
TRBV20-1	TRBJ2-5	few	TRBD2	TGCAGTGCTAAGGGACTAGAGGAGACCCAGTACTTC	CSAKGLEETQYF
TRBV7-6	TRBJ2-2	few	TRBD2	TGTGCCAGCAGCGGGGAGGGTGACACTGCGATAAACACCGGGGAGCTGTTTTTT	CASSGEGDTAINTGELFF
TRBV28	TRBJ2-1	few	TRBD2	TGTGCCAGCAGCCCCGGGGGGGCTGCCTACAATGAGCAGTTCTTC	CASSPGGAAYNEQFF
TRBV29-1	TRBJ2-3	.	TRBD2	TGCAGCGTGCGAGGAGCGGGGGGAACCACAGATACGCAGTATTTT	CSVRGAGGTTDTQYF
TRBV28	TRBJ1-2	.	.	TGTGCCAGCAACACGGACTATGGCTACACCTTC	CASNTDYGYTF
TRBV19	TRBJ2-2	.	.	TGTGCCAGTAGTATAAACAGGGCGGGCACCGGGGAGCTGTTTTTT	CASSINRAGTGELFF
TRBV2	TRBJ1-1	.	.	TGTGCCAGCAGTGAAGTAGCCAGAATGAACACTGAAGCTTTCTTT	CASSEVARMNTEAFF
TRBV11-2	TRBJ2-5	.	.	TGTGCCAACAACGTAGGACTTCTTAGGGAGACCCAGTACTTC	CANNVGLLRETQYF